The clone carrying this T cell receptor (beta chain) came up many times. The sample originates from a study of neurological immune-mediated disorders. 5'RACE with 10-nucleotide random UMIs generated the cDNA. TCRdb recomputed calls from the 5' RACE reads with MiXCR, one row per CDR3 protein. In the table there are about 39,000 distinct CDR3 sequences, 7% to 8.5% of which are singletons. The V gene's germline CDR1 is SGHNT and CDR2 YENEEA. V lost 8 bases and J 5 bases, leaving 9 bases between the germline ends. This CDR3 contains 12 residues. Material: CD4+ T cells from blood. The chain links TRBV11-3 to TRBJ2-2, with D possibly matching TRBD2 (5 bases). The sequence was obtained from a man between 45 and 60 years old in good health. CDR3 DNA: TGTGCCAGCGGGAGACCTACCGGGGAGCTGTTTTTT. Protein sequence: CASGRPTGELFF.